A single sample is the source of the 22 T cell receptor beta chains below, sequenced in a study of tissue T cells after allogeneic stem cell transplantation. The table came from immunoSEQ multiplex PCR; TCRdb's copy has only in-frame clones and leaves some out. Of approximately 4,500 clones detected, roughly 44% appear once; the ten largest clones hold roughly 16%. Specified time point: mouse harvest day 14 after allogeneic transplant. The graft held 10^6 splenic CD5+ T cells and 10^7 T-cell-depleted bone marrow cells. Sequencing was done on a sample of gut tissue. These receptors all come from a female BALB/c mouse given C57BL/6 T cells with graft-versus-host disease after an allogeneic hematopoietic cell transplant.

Concerning this clone itself: Mouse gene names apply. The read ends 1 residue shy of where the CDR3 ends; the end is completed using the germline J gene. The chain links TRBV1 to TRBJ1-4; 10 positions match TRBD1. V was pared by 6 bases and J by 0 bases, with 4 bases of the junction left unmatched. The germline CDR1 and CDR2 sequences are NSQYPW and LRSPGD (reference sequence). The CDR3 is 16 residues long. CDR3 DNA, as far as it was read: TGCACCTGCAGAAGGACAGGGGGGATTTCCAACGAAAGATTATTT. Translation gives CTCRRTGGISNERLF. The full CDR3 protein reads CTCRRTGGISNERLFF.

In the case of this clone: Mouse germline and gene names are used. Sequencing ends 1 residue short of the CDR3 end; the germline J gene provides the rest. The rearrangement joins TRBV26 to TRBJ2-5; D is perhaps TRBD1 (6 bases). Germline assignment: CDR1 KGHPV and CDR2 FQNQEV (reference sequence). With 4 bases removed from V and 1 base from J, the gap between germline ends came to 6 bases. The CDR3 is 13 residues long. The CDR3: CASSRQDQDTQYF. Partial CDR3 DNA: TGTGCCAGCAGTCGACAGGACCAAGACACCCAGTAC.

A note on this clone: Gene names and germline refer to mouse. The CDR3 end lies 1 residue beyond the end of the read and is filled in from the germline J gene. This sequence joins TRBV24 and TRBJ2-7; 8 positions agree with TRBD2. Unmatched junction bases numbered 1, after V lost 8 bases and J lost 4 bases. Germline CDR1 KGHTA, CDR2 FRNEEI. The CDR3 covers 11 residues. The CDR3 bases that were read are TGTGCCAGCGCTGGGGGGTATGAACAGTAC. As protein: CASAGGYEQY. The full CDR3 protein is CASAGGYEQYF.

Only a few counts were recorded for this clone. These gene names are mouse names. CDR3 bases read: TGTGCAAGCAGCTTAGCTGGGGGTCCGGAGCAGTTC. Translated: CASSLAGGPEQF. The whole CDR3 is CASSLAGGPEQFF. V is TRBV16 and J is TRBJ2-1; TRBD2 matches at 7 bases. The read terminates 1 residue before the CDR3 end, so the remaining end is supplied by the germline J gene. Trimming removed 1 base from V and 10 bases from J; junction bases left unmatched: 4. The CDR3 is 13 residues long. Germline CDR1 and CDR2: SGHSA and FRNQAP.

Notes on this clone: The gene names here belong to mouse. The sequence runs out 1 residue before the end of the CDR3; the remainder is reconstructed from the germline J gene. The gene calls are TRBV19 and TRBJ2-3, with 10 positions matching TRBD1. V lost 4 bases, J lost 3 bases, and 2 bases stayed unmatched. Germline V gene data show CDR1 as FNHDT and CDR2 as SITEND (reference sequence). This CDR3 region has 14 residues. The CDR3 DNA, read in part, is TGTGCCAGCAGTGGGGGACAGGGGGCAGAAACGCTGTAT. Its translation: CASSGGQGAETLY. The whole CDR3 sequence is CASSGGQGAETLYF.

For this clone: Each gene name is a mouse one. Read data end 1 residue before the CDR3 end; the end is taken from the germline J gene. The V and J genes are TRBV26 and TRBJ2-3; the D is unclear. The germline CDR1 and CDR2 sequences are KGHPV and FQNQEV (reference sequence). The CDR3 extends over 16 amino acids. V lost 0 bases and J lost 0, with 10 bases in between. CDR3 sequence reads: CASSLSRAHSAETLYF. The covered CDR3 bases are TGTGCCAGCAGTCTGTCGAGGGCACATAGTGCAGAAACGCTGTAT.

In this sample, this clone turned up a few times. Gene names denote mouse genes. The sequenced fragment ends 1 residue before the CDR3 boundary, so the rest is inferred from the germline J gene. The chain recombines TRBV1 with TRBJ1-2; TRBD1 agrees at 12 bases. In germline, CDR1 is NSQYPW, CDR2 LRSPGD (reference sequence). The CDR3 covers 16 residues. The J segment lost 2 bases and the V segment lost 4 bases, leaving 5 bases of the junction unmatched. CDR3 DNA, as far as it was read: TGCACCTGCAGTGGCCGGGACAGGGGGCCGAACTCCGACTACACC. Its translation is CTCSGRDRGPNSDYT. Given in full, the CDR3 is CTCSGRDRGPNSDYTF.

This clone appeared a few times. Gene names denote mouse genes. Incomplete CDR3 DNA: TGTGCCAGCAGTCGGACAAATTCTGGAAATACGCTCTAT. Protein sequence: CASSRTNSGNTLY. The whole CDR3 is CASSRTNSGNTLYF. The chain links TRBV26 to TRBJ1-3; weak D call: TRBD1 (5 bases). The read is 1 residue too short to cover the CDR3 end, so that end is filled in from the germline J gene. Trimming took 4 bases from V and 0 from J, leaving 7 bases between them. This CDR3 is built from 14 residues. Germline CDR1 reads KGHPV; CDR2 reads FQNQEV (reference sequence).

The table lists this clone with a few counts. Gene names are the mouse ones. Read sequence stops 1 residue before the CDR3 end, and the germline J gene provides the missing end. The rearrangement joins TRBV4 to TRBJ1-3; tentative D call: TRBD1 (6 bases). The CDR3 totals 15 residues. Germline V gives CDR1 LGHDT, CDR2 YNNKQL (reference sequence). The V gene lost 5 bases and the J gene lost 0 bases, with 11 bases spanning the gap. The CDR3 loop is CASSRTVNSGNTLYF. The part of the CDR3 DNA that was read is TGTGCCAGCAGCCGGACAGTCAATTCTGGAAATACGCTCTAT.

Comments on this clone: Gene and germline names: mouse. The part of the CDR3 DNA that was read is TGCTCCAGCAGCCCCGGGACAAGCAACGAAAGATTATTT. Translated: CSSSPGTSNERLF. The complete CDR3 protein is CSSSPGTSNERLFF. The rearrangement joins TRBV23 to TRBJ1-4; the table assigns TRBD1, which was not confirmed against the DNA. Read coverage stops 1 residue before the CDR3 terminus; the germline J gene supplies the remainder. CDR1 is KGHTA and CDR2 is FQNQQP in the germline V gene. This CDR3 spans 14 amino acids.

Worth noting for this clone: These gene names are mouse names. Read sequence stops 1 residue before the CDR3 end, and the germline J gene provides the missing end. V gene TRBV26 combines with J gene TRBJ2-5; a possible D gene is TRBD1 (5 bases). Trimming shortened V by 0 bases and J by 3 bases, and 7 bases separated the two germline ends. The V gene's germline CDR1 is KGHPV and CDR2 FQNQEV (reference sequence). The CDR3 totals 14 residues. The CDR3 spells CASSLSGQQDTQYF. The CDR3 DNA, read in part, is TGTGCCAGCAGTCTGTCTGGACAACAAGACACCCAGTAC.

With respect to this clone: Each gene name is a mouse one. The read is 1 residue too short to cover the CDR3 end, so that end is filled in from the germline J gene. The chain carries TRBV3 and TRBJ2-4; perhaps TRBD1 as D (6 bases). Trimming cost V 4 bases and J 5 bases, with 13 bases left between them. This CDR3 has 14 amino acids. Germline CDR1 reads SNHLY; CDR2 reads FYNGKV (reference sequence). The CDR3 is CASSSTGRGNTLYF. The sequenced part of the CDR3 DNA is TGTGCCAGCAGCTCAACAGGGCGGGGAAACACCTTGTAC.

Worth noting for this clone: Genes and germline are mouse. Read data end 1 residue before the CDR3 end; the end is taken from the germline J gene. The gene calls are TRBV12-1 and TRBJ1-5; no reliable D call. The germline V gene encodes CDR1 SGHSN and CDR2 HYEKVE. The length of the CDR3 is 14 residues. The V gene lost 3 bases and the J gene lost 4 bases, with 12 bases spanning the gap. The CDR3 reads CASSLHGGNQAPLF. The sequenced part of the CDR3 DNA is TGTGCCAGCTCTTTACACGGAGGGAACCAGGCTCCGCTT. Based on the CDR3 plus reference TRBV12-1 and TRBJ1-5, the full variable domain is DSGVVQSPRHIIKEKGGRSVLTCIPISGHSNVVWYQQTLGKELKFLIQHYEKVERDKGFLPSRFSVQQFDDYHSEMNMSALELEDSAMYFCASSLHGGNQAPLFGEGTRLSVL.

On this clone itself: The genes are named according to mouse. The read comes to an end 1 residue before the CDR3 does, leaving the germline J gene to fill in the end. This chain joins TRBV26 and TRBJ2-3; 7 nucleotides agree with TRBD1. This CDR3 region has 13 residues. Germline loops: CDR1 KGHPV, CDR2 FQNQEV (reference sequence). The junction had 1 base not matched to a gene; V was cut back by 2 bases and J by 5 bases. The sequenced part of the CDR3 DNA is TGTGCCAGCAGTCTGAACAGGGGAGAAACGCTGTAT. Amino acid sequence: CASSLNRGETLY. The entire CDR3 protein is CASSLNRGETLYF. The entire variable domain, with the rest obtained from reference TRBV26 and TRBJ2-3, is as follows: NSKVIQTPRYLVKGQGQKAKMRCIPEKGHPVVFWYQQNKNNEFKFLINFQNQEVLQQIDMTEKRFSAECPSNSPCSLEIQSSEAGDSALYLCASSLNRGETLYFGSGTRLTVL.

About this clone: Here the gene names and germline are mouse. Read sequence stops 1 residue before the CDR3 end, and the germline J gene provides the missing end. The chain joins TRBV26 to TRBJ1-6, with D maybe TRBD1 (6 bases). TRBJ1-6 counts as an open reading frame of uncertain function. Deletions cut 0 bases from V and 9 bases from J, with 6 bases between. This CDR3 is 13 amino acids long. Germline CDR1 is KGHPV and CDR2 is FQNQEV (reference sequence). CDR3 residues: CASSLSTGSPLYF. The CDR3 bases that were read are TGTGCCAGCAGTCTGTCGACAGGTTCGCCCCTCTAC.

Concerning this clone itself: Mouse gene names and germline throughout. The CDR3 extends 1 residue past the end of the read, so its final part is completed from the germline J gene. The chain recombines TRBV19 with TRBJ2-5, with D uncertain. Trimming pared 0 bases from V and 2 bases from J, leaving 4 bases between. The CDR3 runs 13 residues. Germline-derived CDR1 and CDR2 are FNHDT and SITEND (reference sequence). The CDR3 sequence is CASSIALQDTQYF. The CDR3 DNA, read in part, is TGTGCCAGCAGTATAGCACTCCAAGACACCCAGTAC.

As for this clone: Mouse gene names apply. The read ends 1 residue before the CDR3 terminus; that terminus is restored from the germline J gene. The chain uses TRBV26 and TRBJ2-4, with a weak D call TRBD1 (6 bases). Trimming pared 3 bases from V and 7 bases from J, leaving 8 bases between. CDR3 length equals 12 residues. Germline V gene sequence: CDR1 KGHPV, CDR2 FQNQEV (reference sequence). CDR3 region: CASSLRGDTLYF. The covered CDR3 bases are TGTGCCAGCAGTCTCAGGGGAGACACCTTGTAC.

Remarks on this clone: Germline and genes here are mouse. The sequenced fragment ends 1 residue before the CDR3 boundary, so the rest is inferred from the germline J gene. The rearrangement uses TRBV26 and TRBJ1-4; the D is unclear. Trimming cost V 2 bases and J 1 base, with 8 bases left between them. The CDR3 has 15 residues. The germline gives CDR1 KGHPV, CDR2 FQNQEV (reference sequence). The sequenced part of the CDR3 DNA is TGTGCCAGCAGTCTGCAACAGAGTTCCAACGAAAGATTATTT. Translating gives CASSLQQSSNERLF. The entire CDR3 reads CASSLQQSSNERLFF.

About this clone: Gene names are the mouse ones. The missing CDR3 end, 1 residue past where the read stops, is filled in from the germline J gene. The chain employs TRBV13-2 and TRBJ2-7; TRBD2 matches at 11 bases. The length of the CDR3 is 14 residues. From germline, CDR1 is NNHNN and CDR2 SYGAGS (reference sequence). The V segment lost 0 bases and the J segment 4 bases; nucleotides outside the gene matches: 0. Partial CDR3 DNA: TGTGCCAGCGGTGATGGACTGGGGGGGTATGAACAGTAC. Translation: CASGDGLGGYEQY. The entire CDR3 is CASGDGLGGYEQYF.

In its sample, this clone ranks as large (0.1 to 1%). Gene names and germline match the mouse. The sequence runs out 1 residue before the end of the CDR3; the remainder is reconstructed from the germline J gene. The chain combines TRBV1 with TRBJ2-7; TRBD2 is a possible D gene (6 bases). The ends were cut back, 1 base at V and 6 bases at J, with 13 bases in the middle. This CDR3 is built from 14 residues. Looked up from germline, CDR1 is NSQYPW and CDR2 is LRSPGD (reference sequence). Incomplete CDR3 DNA: TGCACCTGCAGTGCAGTCCTGGGGCGGGGTGAACAGTAC. Translating it yields CTCSAVLGRGEQY. Given in full, the CDR3 is CTCSAVLGRGEQYF.

With respect to this clone: All gene names here are mouse names. The read is 1 residue too short to cover the CDR3 end, so that end is filled in from the germline J gene. The chain has TRBV16 and TRBJ2-4; 7 bases are shared with TRBD2. J was trimmed by 1 base and V by 3 bases; bases with no gene match: 1. This CDR3 is built from 14 residues. CDR1 SGHSA and CDR2 FRNQAP come from the germline V gene. The covered CDR3 bases are TGTGCAAGCAGCTTTGGGACTGGTCAAAACACCTTGTAC. Its translation is CASSFGTGQNTLY. The CDR3, in full, reads CASSFGTGQNTLYF.

This clone was recorded only once. Mouse gene names and germline throughout. Sequencing ends 1 residue short of the CDR3 end; the germline J gene provides the rest. J is TRBJ2-1 and V is TRBV24; 10 nucleotides agree with TRBD2. The V segment lost 3 bases and the J segment 6 bases; nucleotides outside the gene matches: 8. Germline-derived CDR1 and CDR2 are KGHTA and FRNEEI. This CDR3 spans 16 amino acids. CDR3 protein: CASSLPRLGGVAEQFF. The sequenced CDR3 bases are TGTGCCAGCAGTCTTCCTCGACTGGGGGGTGTTGCTGAGCAGTTC.